The 31 T cell receptor beta chains reported below all come from one sample, sequenced in a study of response to subunit inactivated influenza vaccine. MiXCR, run by TCRdb on the RT-PCR reads, gives a single entry per CDR3 protein. This sample has hundreds of thousands of distinct CDR3 sequences; roughly 11% occur once, and the top ten carry roughly 12%. The sequences come from PBMCs from blood, collected more than 35 days after vaccination. These receptor sequences come from a man in his forties or fifties who received an inactivated influenza vaccine.

There are a few counts of this clonotype. The chain employs TRBV6-1 and TRBJ2-2, with 10 nucleotides matching TRBD2. After removal of 6 bases from V and 6 bases from J, the junction contained 13 bases not matched to a gene. Germline CDR1 is MNHNS and CDR2 is SASEGT. The CDR3 contains 17 residues. DNA of the CDR3: TGTGCCAGCAGCCGGTCCCGAAGCGGGGGGGTTGCCGGGGAGCTGTTTTTT. Encoded protein: CASSRSRSGGVAGELFF.

This clonotype showed up just a few times. The chain recombines TRBV18 with TRBJ1-1; D is undetermined. The CDR3 runs 14 residues. CDR1 and CDR2 from the germline V gene are KGHSH and LQKENI. Trimming left V 3 bases short and J 0 bases short, with 8 bases between. CDR3 DNA: TGTGCCAGCTCACCCCAGATCATGAACACTGAAGCTTTCTTT. Protein product: CASSPQIMNTEAFF.

The chain combines TRBV7-9 with TRBJ1-4; D not certain. The V end was cut by 2 bases, the J end by 10 bases, with 5 bases between. Germline V gene data show CDR1 as SEHNR and CDR2 as FQNEAQ (reference sequence). The CDR3 is 11 amino acids. The CDR3 reads CASSLQRKLFF. The CDR3 coding sequence is TGTGCCAGCAGCTTACAACGAAAACTGTTTTTT.

This chain joins TRBV6-2 or TRBV6-3 and TRBJ2-1; possibly TRBD2 for D (5 bases). CDR1 is MNHEY and CDR2 is SVGEGT in the germline V gene. The CDR3 length is 17 residues. Between the trimmed V and J ends, which lost 5 bases and 0 bases, there was a span of 17 bases. The CDR3 bases are TGTGCCAGCAGTGGTCAAATTGAGGGTAGCTCCTACAATGAGCAGTTCTTC. As protein: CASSGQIEGSSYNEQFF.

This clonotype was counted between two and nine times. The chain has TRBV5-1 and TRBJ2-3; TRBD2 matches at 15 bases. The CDR3 runs 18 residues. The germline V gene encodes CDR1 SGHRS and CDR2 YFSETQ. The ends lost 0 bases at V and 0 bases at J; junction bases unmatched: 2. DNA for the CDR3: TGCGCCAGCAGCTTGGGGACTAGCGGGGGGGCGAGCACAGATACGCAGTATTTT. Encoded protein: CASSLGTSGGASTDTQYF.

This clonotype was counted at least ten times. The chain links TRBV20-1 to TRBJ2-7, with 9 bases that match TRBD2. This CDR3 comprises 14 residues. Trimming at V came to 4 bases and at J to 3 bases, leaving 7 bases not matched to a gene. Germline assignment: CDR1 DFQATT and CDR2 SNEGSKA (reference sequence). CDR3 residues: CSATAGGPSYEQYF. The CDR3 nucleotides are TGCAGTGCTACAGCGGGGGGCCCTAGCTACGAGCAGTACTTC.

A few counts support this clonotype. This chain joins TRBV7-9 and TRBJ1-1, with D unclear. V shed 5 bases and J shed 8 bases, with 18 bases lying between them. CDR1 and CDR2 from the germline V gene are SEHNR and FQNEAQ (reference sequence). This CDR3 contains 14 residues. CDR3 DNA: TGTGCCAGCAGCCCTACTGGGCGGACCCCCGAAGCTTTCTTT. It specifies CASSPTGRTPEAFF.

The chain is built from TRBV7-8 and TRBJ2-2; D unresolved. The CDR3 covers 15 residues. Germline V gene sequence: CDR1 SGHVS, CDR2 FQNEAQ. V was pared by 5 bases and J by 6 bases, with 16 bases between. The CDR3 reads CASSPSSGLAGELFF. The CDR3 region has the DNA TGTGCCAGCAGCCCATCTTCCGGTCTGGCCGGGGAGCTGTTTTTT.

The chain couples TRBV20-1 to TRBJ2-1; D unresolved. The germline gives CDR1 DFQATT, CDR2 SNEGSKA (reference sequence). Trimming left V 3 bases short and J 2 bases short, with 11 bases between. The CDR3 length is 14 residues. Here the CDR3 reads CSASGDSAYNEQFF. The CDR3 DNA is TGCAGTGCTAGCGGCGATTCGGCCTACAATGAGCAGTTCTTC.

This chain connects TRBV6-5 to TRBJ1-2, with unresolved D. Trimming took off 2 bases at V and 4 bases at J, with 11 bases between the two ends. The germline gives CDR1 MNHEY, CDR2 SVGAGI. There are 14 residues in the CDR3. The CDR3 reads CASSYSGRLYGYTF. CDR3 in DNA: TGTGCCAGCAGTTACAGTGGACGGCTCTATGGCTACACCTTC.

This chain links TRBV18 with TRBJ2-7; D not resolved. The CDR3 runs 15 residues. V was shortened by 3 bases and J by 4 bases, with 16 bases between the two germline ends. The germline gives CDR1 KGHSH, CDR2 LQKENI. This CDR3 is CASSPRGYSNYEQYF. The CDR3 region has the DNA TGTGCCAGCTCACCGCGTGGGTACAGCAATTACGAGCAGTACTTC.

The chain employs TRBV6-5 and TRBJ1-3; a possible D gene is TRBD1 (5 bases). V shed 1 base and J shed 2 bases, with 9 bases lying between them. Germline V CDR1 and CDR2: MNHEY, SVGAGI. The CDR3 contains 15 residues. In DNA form, the CDR3 reads TGTGCCAGCAGTTACTTCCGGGACCCTGGAAACACCATATATTTT. Its translation is CASSYFRDPGNTIYF.

This clonotype was counted ten times or more. The chain joins TRBV12-3 or TRBV12-4 to TRBJ1-5, with 7 nucleotides matching TRBD1. V lost 6 bases to trimming and J lost 6 bases; unmatched junction nucleotides: 11. The CDR3 is 15 amino acids. The CDR3 loop is CASRIQGPGSQPQHF. The CDR3 DNA follows: TGTGCCAGCAGAATACAGGGGCCCGGTAGTCAGCCCCAGCATTTT.

This clonotype occurred many times. This rearrangement joins TRBV12-3 or TRBV12-4 to TRBJ1-2; 7 bases line up with TRBD1. After removal of 4 bases from V and 6 bases from J, the junction contained 5 bases not matched to a gene. This CDR3 comprises 13 residues. The CDR3 DNA reads TGTGCCAGCAGTTCTCCAGGGGGTAATGGCTACACCTTC. Its protein product is CASSSPGGNGYTF.

The chain employs TRBV2 and TRBJ2-7; D unresolved. Germline V gene data show CDR1 as SNHLY and CDR2 as FYNNEI. The CDR3 sequence is 13 residues long. The V end lost 0 bases, the J end lost 4 bases, and 7 bases lay between the germline ends. CDR3 protein: CASSEAGPYEQYF. The CDR3 DNA is TGTGCCAGCAGTGAAGCCGGTCCGTACGAGCAGTACTTC.

This clonotype turned up a few times. The V call is TRBV6-2 or TRBV6-3, the J call TRBJ2-7; D unresolved. There are 13 residues in the CDR3. CDR1 is MNHEY, CDR2 SVGEGT, per germline. V shed 0 bases and J shed 5 bases, with 8 bases lying between them. CDR3 nucleotides: TGTGCCAGCAGTTACTCGACCGGAAACGAGCAGTACTTC. The encoded protein is CASSYSTGNEQYF.

The chain is built from TRBV6-2 or TRBV6-3 and TRBJ2-7, with 7 positions matching TRBD1. CDR1 is MNHEY, CDR2 SVGEGT, per germline. This CDR3 is built from 15 residues. The J segment lost 6 bases and the V segment lost 2 bases, leaving 10 bases of the junction unmatched. The CDR3 region is CASSYPTGPTSEQYF. The CDR3 DNA sequence: TGTGCCAGCAGTTACCCGACAGGGCCCACTTCCGAGCAGTACTTC.

In this sample, this clonotype turned up a few times. The chain carries TRBV10-3 and TRBJ2-1; 8 bases map to TRBD1. J gave up 10 bases and V 0 bases, and 8 bases lay outside the gene matches. The CDR3 consists of 15 residues. Germline values: CDR1 ENHRY, CDR2 SYGVKD. CDR3 bases: TGTGCCATCAGTGAGTCGAGGCAGGGGGCTCGGGAGCAGTTCTTC. Translated, it gives CAISESRQGAREQFF.

The CDR3: CTARRQGARKETQYF. The DNA of the CDR3 is TGCACTGCCAGACGACAGGGGGCGCGTAAGGAGACCCAGTACTTC. The rearrangement joins TRBV20-1 to TRBJ2-5; 10 nucleotides agree with TRBD1. Looked up from germline, CDR1 is DFQATT and CDR2 is SNEGSKA (reference sequence). The CDR3 sequence is 15 residues long.

In the case of this clonotype: This may arise from a read error, as a much more abundant clone is one base away. The chain combines TRBV4-2 with TRBJ2-7; TRBD1 matches 9 bases. Germline CDR1 reads LGHNA; CDR2 reads YNFKEQ. There are 15 residues in the CDR3. CDR3 sequence (DNA): TGTGCCAGCAGCCGAGCCGGGACAGGGACCTACGAGCATTACTTC. It is translated as CASSRAGTGTYEHYF.

This clonotype was counted between two and nine times. CDR3 in DNA: TGTGCCAGCAGCTCCCCCGGGTCCCATACGCAGTATTTT. Protein product: CASSSPGSHTQYF. V and J are TRBV11-2 and TRBJ2-3; no definite D call. Germline V CDR1 and CDR2: SGHAT, FQNNGV. Trimming removed 4 bases at V and 7 bases at J, with 12 bases between. The CDR3 totals 13 residues.

This clonotype was detected a few times. The chain combines TRBV5-1 with TRBJ2-3; a possible D gene is TRBD1 (5 bases). The CDR3 length is 14 residues. V was clipped by 0 bases and J by 5 bases, with 10 bases between them. Germline V CDR1 and CDR2: SGHRS, YFSETQ. In DNA, the CDR3 is TGCGCCAGCAGCTTGGGCAGGCAGGGAGATACGCAGTATTTT. Translation gives CASSLGRQGDTQYF.

The sample holds a few counts of this clonotype. This rearrangement joins TRBV20-1 to TRBJ2-1; TRBD1 matches at 8 bases. V trimming: 6 bases; J trimming: 4 bases; junction bases outside the gene matches: 11. The CDR3 loop spans 15 amino acids. The germline gives CDR1 DFQATT, CDR2 SNEGSKA (reference sequence). The CDR3 region is CSARARGLGYNEQFF. CDR3 in DNA: TGCAGTGCACGTGCCAGGGGGCTAGGGTACAATGAGCAGTTCTTC.

V gene TRBV20-1 combines with J gene TRBJ2-1; TRBD2 aligns across 7 bases. The CDR3 loop spans 14 amino acids. Germline V gives CDR1 DFQATT, CDR2 SNEGSKA (reference sequence). The ends lost 3 bases at V and 5 bases at J; junction bases unmatched: 7. The CDR3 sequence: CSAREGTTNNEQFF. The CDR3 coding sequence is TGCAGTGCTAGGGAGGGGACTACCAACAATGAGCAGTTCTTC.

This clonotype showed up many times. The rearrangement joins TRBV20-1 to TRBJ2-1, with D hard to call. With 0 bases removed from V and 0 bases from J, the gap between germline ends came to 12 bases. The length of the CDR3 is 16 residues. Per the germline V gene, CDR1 is DFQATT and CDR2 is SNEGSKA (reference sequence). The CDR3 region is CSARDYEISSYNEQFF. CDR3 nucleotide sequence: TGCAGTGCTAGAGATTATGAGATAAGCTCCTACAATGAGCAGTTCTTC.

The chain is built from TRBV7-2 and TRBJ1-1; D unresolved. The CDR3 is 13 residues long. CDR1 and CDR2 from the germline V gene are SGHTA and FQGNSA. Trimming pared 4 bases from V and 6 bases from J, leaving 12 bases between. This chain's CDR3 is CASSSIYGSEAFF. In nucleotides, the CDR3 is TGTGCCAGCAGCTCAATCTATGGGTCTGAAGCTTTCTTT. The entire variable domain, with the rest obtained from reference TRBV7-2 and TRBJ1-1, is as follows: GAGVSQSPSNKVTEKGKDVELRCDPISGHTALYWYRQSLGQGLEFLIYFQGNSAPDKSGLPSDRFSAERTGGSVSTLTIQRTQQEDSAVYLCASSSIYGSEAFFGQGTRLTVV.

The table lists this clonotype with many counts. V and J are TRBV20-1 and TRBJ1-1; TRBD1 matches at 7 bases. Trimming removed 3 bases from V and 7 bases from J; junction bases left unmatched: 17. Germline-derived CDR1 and CDR2 are DFQATT and SNEGSKA (reference sequence). CDR3 size: 16 residues. Here the CDR3 DNA reads TGCAGTGCTAGGGCGACATCGACAGGGTTTTATGATGAAGCTTTCTTT. It is translated as CSARATSTGFYDEAFF.

This clonotype was counted a few times. V gene TRBV5-1 combines with J gene TRBJ2-3, with TRBD1 as a possible D gene (6 bases). Deletions cut 0 bases from V and 5 bases from J, with 7 bases between. Germline values: CDR1 SGHRS, CDR2 YFSETQ. This CDR3 is built from 13 residues. The CDR3 coding sequence is TGCGCCAGCAGCTTGGAAGGGGGAGATACGCAGTATTTT. Translated, it gives CASSLEGGDTQYF.

This clonotype was counted a few times. V is TRBV18 and J is TRBJ2-5; 14 bases agree with TRBD2. There are 18 residues in the CDR3. Trimming at V came to 8 bases and at J to 5 bases, leaving 16 bases not matched to a gene. Germline V gives CDR1 KGHSH, CDR2 LQKENI. The CDR3 DNA is TGTGCCAGCCACCATTCGGGGACTAGCGGGAGCAAGAGGGAGACCCAGTACTTC. This sequence encodes CASHHSGTSGSKRETQYF.

This clonotype was counted many times. The V and J genes are TRBV7-8 and TRBJ2-7; TRBD2 aligns across 13 bases. The germline CDR1 and CDR2 sequences are SGHVS and FQNEAQ. Trimming removed 5 bases from V and 5 bases from J; junction bases left unmatched: 6. The CDR3 loop spans 15 amino acids. Here the CDR3 DNA reads TGTGCCAGCAGCCCACGACTAGCGGGAGGCCACGAGCAGTACTTC. Amino acid sequence: CASSPRLAGGHEQYF.

Turning to this clonotype: Relative to the germline gene, one junction end is altered; a read error may explain this. The chain is built from TRBV4-3 and TRBJ2-1, with a possible D match to TRBD2 (7 bases). CDR3 size: 14 residues. Germline CDR1 LGHNA, CDR2 YSLEER. This CDR3 is CASNQDWGGREQFF. The CDR3 coding sequence is TGCGCCAGCAACCAAGACTGGGGGGGCCGTGAGCAGTTCTTC.